A single sample is the source of the 29 T cell receptor beta chains below, sequenced in a study of T cell repertoires in cytomegalovirus infection. These receptors' targets are unknown. TCRdb independently ran MiXCR on the reads; one entry per CDR3 protein. The table shows 110,000 or so distinct CDR3 sequences, with around 30% occurring only once. Sequencing was performed on CD8+ T cells from cultured PBMCs, taken from culture after CMV antigen stimulation. The receptor set was obtained from a human donor in good health (CMV status not recorded). Some clones in this sample may be carry-over from other donors' samples.

This clonotype was counted only a few times. This chain uses TRBV7-9 with TRBJ2-7; D is unresolved. From germline, CDR1 is SEHNR and CDR2 FQNEAQ (reference sequence). The CDR3 has 12 residues. V lost 5 bases to trimming and J lost 3 bases, with 8 bases between them. As DNA, the CDR3 is TGTGCCAGCAGCGCGGTTGGCTACGAGCAGTACTTC. It specifies CASSAVGYEQYF.

This clonotype was picked up many times. This sequence joins TRBV7-8 and TRBJ2-7, with no clear D. Germline loops: CDR1 SGHVS, CDR2 FQNEAQ. Trimming stripped 1 base from V and 2 bases from J, with 12 bases between. The CDR3 loop spans 15 amino acids. The chain's CDR3 is CASSLGFQATYEQYF. CDR3 DNA sequence: TGTGCCAGCAGCTTAGGGTTCCAGGCCACCTACGAGCAGTACTTC.

This chain uses TRBV11-2 with TRBJ2-2; D tentatively reads TRBD1 or TRBD2 (5 bases each). From germline, CDR1 is SGHAT and CDR2 FQNNGV. V shed 2 bases and J shed 3 bases, with 13 bases lying between them. The CDR3 has 16 amino acids. The CDR3 DNA reads TGTGCCAGCAGCTTACGGGGCATCGGGGACACCGGGGAGCTGTTTTTT. Translated, it gives CASSLRGIGDTGELFF. Complete variable domain (other parts from reference TRBV11-2 and TRBJ2-2): EAGVAQSPRYKIIEKRQSVAFWCNPISGHATLYWYQQILGQGPKLLIQFQNNGVVDDSQLPKDRFSAERLKGVDSTLKIQPAKLEDSAVYLCASSLRGIGDTGELFFGEGSRLTVL.

In regard to this clonotype: At one end, the junction sequence differs from germline, possibly due to a read error. The rearrangement links TRBV7-7 to TRBJ2-3, with D possibly being TRBD1 or TRBD2 (5 bases each). The CDR3 spans 17 residues. Per the germline V gene, CDR1 is SSHAT and CDR2 is FNYEAQ (reference sequence). This chain's CDR3 is CASSSLGFGDGADTQYF. The CDR3 coding sequence is TGTGCTAGCAGCTCCTTGGGTTTCGGGGACGGCGCAGATACGCAGTATTTT.

There are a few counts of this clonotype. The rearrangement links TRBV12-3 or TRBV12-4 to TRBJ1-3; the D gene is possibly TRBD1 (6 bases). V shed 4 bases and J shed 6 bases, with 19 bases lying between them. This CDR3 region has 16 residues. The DNA of the CDR3 is TGTGCCAGCAGTTGGGGGACAAGATCGGTCGAAAACACCATATATTTT. It yields the protein CASSWGTRSVENTIYF.

This clonotype has a handful of counts. V and J are TRBV6-5 and TRBJ2-2; 9 nucleotides line up with TRBD1. V shed 6 bases and J 4 bases; nucleotides not matched to a gene: 6. Germline CDR1 is MNHEY and CDR2 is SVGAGI. CDR3 length: 15 residues. This CDR3 is CASSYDRGGTGELFF. Written as DNA, the CDR3 is TGTGCCAGCAGCTATGACAGGGGGGGCACCGGGGAGCTGTTTTTT.

This chain joins TRBV10-3 and TRBJ2-7; D is unresolved. Trimming pared 0 bases from V and 0 bases from J, leaving 9 bases between. Germline-derived CDR1 and CDR2 are ENHRY and SYGVKD. The CDR3 runs to 15 residues. The CDR3 sequence is CAISESVASSYEQYF. Here the CDR3 DNA reads TGTGCCATCAGTGAGTCGGTGGCGAGCTCCTACGAGCAGTACTTC.

The rearrangement joins TRBV20-1 to TRBJ2-3; 12 nucleotides align to TRBD2. The V and J ends lost 6 bases and 1 base, in that order; junction bases with no gene match: 2. Per the germline V gene, CDR1 is DFQATT and CDR2 is SNEGSKA (reference sequence). This CDR3 spans 14 amino acids. The CDR3 DNA reads as TGCAGTGCGAGACTAGCGGGGGGCACAGATACGCAGTATTTT. Translated: CSARLAGGTDTQYF.

The rearrangement joins TRBV27 to TRBJ1-6; D ambiguous. There are 15 residues in the CDR3. Germline values: CDR1 MNHEY, CDR2 SMNVEV (reference sequence). The ends were cut back, 6 bases at V and 5 bases at J, with 14 bases in the middle. The CDR3, as DNA: TGTGCCAGCAGCCCAGTCCTCCGAGATAATTCACCCCTCCACTTT. Protein sequence: CASSPVLRDNSPLHF.

The V gene is TRBV6-2 or TRBV6-3, the J gene TRBJ2-7, with D possibly TRBD1 on 6 matching bases. This CDR3 region has 15 residues. Germline CDR1 and CDR2: MNHEY and SVGEGT. The germline V and J ends were trimmed by 4 bases and 2 bases, with 15 bases remaining between them. CDR3 sequence: CASSWGPAATYEQYF. The CDR3 DNA follows: TGTGCCAGCAGTTGGGGGCCGGCAGCTACCTACGAGCAGTACTTC.

In this sample, this clonotype turned up a few times. This chain links TRBV5-1 with TRBJ2-1; 7 bases align to TRBD1. V trimming: 4 bases; J trimming: 10 bases; junction bases outside the gene matches: 14. The CDR3 is 15 residues long. Germline loops: CDR1 SGHRS, CDR2 YFSETQ. The CDR3 here is CASSDLPGQSKEQFF. DNA for the CDR3: TGCGCCAGCAGCGACCTACCGGGACAGTCTAAGGAGCAGTTCTTC.

This clonotype was counted a single time. The chain is built from TRBV5-6 and TRBJ2-2, with 14 bases fitting TRBD2. This CDR3 has 16 amino acids. The germline V gene has CDR1 SGHDT and CDR2 YYEEEE. Trimming removed 0 bases from V and 5 bases from J; junction bases left unmatched: 0. The CDR3 sequence: CASSLGLAGGTGELFF. The CDR3 nucleotides are TGTGCCAGCAGCTTGGGACTAGCGGGGGGGACCGGGGAGCTGTTTTTT.

In its sample, this clonotype was seen once. The chain combines TRBV6-2 or TRBV6-3 with TRBJ2-1; 13 positions agree with TRBD2. V shed 0 bases and J 6 bases; nucleotides not matched to a gene: 8. Per germline, CDR1 MNHEY and CDR2 SVGEGT. The CDR3 sequence is 18 residues long. The CDR3 is CASSYSLGTSGDINEQFF. Here the CDR3 DNA reads TGTGCCAGCAGTTACTCGTTGGGGACTAGCGGGGACATCAATGAGCAGTTCTTC.

J is TRBJ2-3 and V is TRBV7-6; D tentatively reads TRBD1 or TRBD2 (6 bases each). The CDR3 contains 17 residues. Trimming took off 3 bases at V and 2 bases at J, with 18 bases between the two ends. In germline, CDR1 is SGHVS, CDR2 FNYEAQ. In DNA form, the CDR3 reads TGTGCCAGCAGCTTGGGGGGATTGGGGGGCCTCACAGATACGCAGTATTTT. Translation gives CASSLGGLGGLTDTQYF.

V and J are TRBV5-1 and TRBJ1-4, with 11 bases aligning to TRBD1. Germline-derived CDR1 and CDR2 are SGHRS and YFSETQ. V dropped 2 bases and J dropped 6; count of bases not matched to a gene: 6. This CDR3 is built from 16 residues. The CDR3 sequence: CASSFFPGQGDEKLFF. CDR3 nucleotide sequence: TGCGCCAGCAGCTTTTTTCCGGGACAGGGGGATGAAAAACTGTTTTTT.

The sample holds a few counts of this clonotype. V gene TRBV29-1 combines with J gene TRBJ2-1; TRBD1 aligns across 7 bases. The CDR3 is 15 amino acids. J was trimmed by 1 base and V by 3 bases; bases with no gene match: 6. Looked up from germline, CDR1 is SQVTM and CDR2 is ANQGSEA. The CDR3 sequence: CSVEPGRGSYNEQFF. CDR3 coding DNA: TGCAGCGTTGAGCCAGGCAGGGGGTCCTACAATGAGCAGTTCTTC.

The chain employs TRBV29-1 and TRBJ1-2; D is undetermined. The CDR3 has 12 residues. V lost 3 bases, J lost 6 bases, and 11 bases lay in between. Germline CDR1 reads SQVTM; CDR2 reads ANQGSEA. CDR3 in amino acids: CSVDLRTDGYTF. The CDR3 DNA reads TGCAGCGTTGATCTACGTACCGATGGCTACACCTTC.

This clonotype was observed a handful of times. The V gene is TRBV7-6, the J gene TRBJ1-2; the match to TRBD1 covers 10 bases. Germline-derived CDR1 and CDR2 are SGHVS and FNYEAQ. The CDR3 is 14 amino acids. J gave up 3 bases and V 4 bases, and 2 bases lay outside the gene matches. The CDR3 is CASSSTGGHYGYTF. DNA for the CDR3: TGTGCCAGCAGCTCGACAGGGGGCCACTATGGCTACACCTTC. Variable domain in full (rest from reference TRBV7-6 and TRBJ1-2): GAGVSQSPRYKVTKRGQDVALRCDPISGHVSLYWYRQALGQGPEFLTYFNYEAQQDKSGLPNDRFSAERPEGSISTLTIQRTEQRDSAMYRCASSSTGGHYGYTFGSGTRLTVV.

The J gene is TRBJ2-1, the V gene TRBV28; the D is unclear. Per germline, CDR1 MDHEN and CDR2 SYDVKM. The CDR3 totals 12 residues. V dropped 4 bases and J dropped 8 bases, with 9 bases sitting between them. CDR3 sequence reads: CASSSSGDEQFF. The CDR3, as DNA: TGTGCCAGCAGTTCCAGTGGGGATGAGCAGTTCTTC.

V gene TRBV4-3 combines with J gene TRBJ2-3, with D possibly being TRBD2 (6 bases). The CDR3 contains 14 residues. From germline, CDR1 is LGHNA and CDR2 YSLEER. Trimming shortened V by 6 bases and J by 4 bases, and 14 bases separated the two germline ends. The CDR3 spells CASSWGLIADTQYF. CDR3 DNA sequence: TGCGCCAGCAGTTGGGGACTCATCGCAGATACGCAGTATTTT.

This clonotype was picked up many times. This chain uses TRBV7-2 with TRBJ1-2, with 7 bases matching TRBD1. CDR3 length equals 14 residues. In germline, CDR1 is SGHTA, CDR2 FQGNSA. The V segment lost 5 bases and the J segment 0 bases; nucleotides outside the gene matches: 3. CDR3 nucleotides: TGTGCCAGCAGCAAACAGGGGTCTAACTATGGCTACACCTTC. Translation gives CASSKQGSNYGYTF. The full variable domain, rest sourced from reference TRBV7-2 and TRBJ1-2, is GAGVSQSPSNKVTEKGKDVELRCDPISGHTALYWYRQSLGQGLEFLIYFQGNSAPDKSGLPSDRFSAERTGGSVSTLTIQRTQQEDSAVYLCASSKQGSNYGYTFGSGTRLTVV.

This clonotype has at least ten counts. J is TRBJ2-1 and V is TRBV7-2; TRBD2 matches 11 bases. The germline V gene has CDR1 SGHTA and CDR2 FQGNSA. The CDR3 has 18 amino acids. V gave up 6 bases and J gave up 4 bases; unmatched junction bases: 14. The CDR3 nucleotides are TGTGCCAGCAGTCGTCCCGTCCTAGCGGGGGGAAATTACAATGAGCAGTTCTTC. Amino acid sequence: CASSRPVLAGGNYNEQFF.

This clonotype has more than one count but fewer than ten. J is TRBJ2-7 and V is TRBV6-1; no firm D call. The V end lost 6 bases, the J end lost 3 bases, and 3 bases lay between the germline ends. The CDR3 runs to 10 residues. Germline assignment: CDR1 MNHNS and CDR2 SASEGT. The CDR3 DNA reads TGTGCCAGCAGGGACTACGAGCAGTACTTC. Protein: CASRDYEQYF.

This clonotype was counted between two and nine times. This chain uses TRBV2 with TRBJ1-5; D possibly corresponds to TRBD1 (5 bases). CDR1 SNHLY and CDR2 FYNNEI come from the germline V gene. This CDR3 spans 16 amino acids. The V end was cut by 1 base, the J end by 2 bases, with 12 bases between. The chain's CDR3 is CASSEGRAGGNQPQHF. For the CDR3, the DNA is TGTGCCAGCAGTGAAGGCAGGGCGGGGGGCAATCAGCCCCAGCATTTT. The whole variable domain, remainder taken from reference TRBV2 and TRBJ1-5, is EPEVTQTPSHQVTQMGQEVILRCVPISNHLYFYWYRQILGQKVEFLVSFYNNEISEKSEIFDDQFSVERPDGSNFTLKIRSTKLEDSAMYFCASSEGRAGGNQPQHFGDGTRLSIL.

In nucleotides, the CDR3 is TGTGCCAGCAGCTCACGGGGCAGGGGGCTTGATGAAGCTTTCTTT. Its translation is CASSSRGRGLDEAFF. The V and J genes are TRBV7-9 and TRBJ1-1; the match to TRBD1 covers 8 bases. The CDR3 length is 15 residues. Germline V lookup: CDR1 SEHNR, CDR2 FQNEAQ (reference sequence). V trimming: 4 bases; J trimming: 7 bases; junction bases outside the gene matches: 11.

This clonotype was seen once. The chain employs TRBV9 and TRBJ2-2, with 11 bases aligning to TRBD1. CDR3 length equals 17 residues. V shed 3 bases, J shed 2 bases, and the junction held 6 bases outside the gene matches. Germline V gene lookup returns CDR1 SGDLS and CDR2 YYNGEE. CDR3 nucleotide sequence: TGTGCCAGCAGCGACTACGGACAGGGGGCAAACACCGGGGAGCTGTTTTTT. This translates into CASSDYGQGANTGELFF.

The rearrangement uses TRBV10-3 and TRBJ1-6, with 11 bases lining up with TRBD1. The CDR3 totals 16 residues. Per germline, CDR1 ENHRY and CDR2 SYGVKD. V was clipped by 3 bases and J by 7 bases; unmatched bases: 5. The CDR3 DNA follows: TGTGCCATCAGTGACCTGGGACAGGGGGTAAATTCACCCCTCCACTTT. Translation gives CAISDLGQGVNSPLHF.

This clonotype was counted many times. The V and J genes are TRBV7-6 and TRBJ1-3; TRBD1 matches 10 bases. Trimming removed 5 bases from V and 1 base from J; junction bases left unmatched: 11. Germline CDR1 SGHVS, CDR2 FNYEAQ. The CDR3 spans 18 residues. The chain's CDR3 is CASSPNSGTGASGNTIYF. The CDR3 nucleotides are TGTGCCAGCAGCCCTAATTCCGGGACAGGGGCGTCTGGAAACACCATATATTTT.

This clonotype was observed a handful of times. The V call is TRBV2, the J call TRBJ2-1; TRBD2 matches at 8 bases. The CDR3 length is 16 residues. CDR1 and CDR2 from the germline V gene are SNHLY and FYNNEI. The J segment lost 6 bases and the V segment lost 7 bases, leaving 14 bases of the junction unmatched. The CDR3 here is CASNWAGGSERNEQFF. The DNA for the CDR3 is TGTGCCAGCAACTGGGCGGGGGGCTCCGAACGCAATGAGCAGTTCTTC.